These 17 T cell receptor beta chains were all obtained from the same sample, sequenced in a study of OX40 agonist ivuxolimab in advanced cancers. Data came from immunoSEQ multiplex PCR; TCRdb stores just in-frame clones and leaves some out. The sample lists 100,000 to 150,000 clones, roughly 90% occurring once. Sequencing was performed on CD4+ or CD8+ T cells sorted from blood, taken in a trial of the OX40 agonist ivuxolimab. Receptor source: an adult with an advanced solid tumor such as melanoma, head and neck, liver or kidney cancer.

The chain employs TRBV5-1 and TRBJ1-3; D not resolved. The CDR3 sequence is 14 residues long. Germline CDR1 SGHRS, CDR2 YFSETQ. V was pared by 0 bases and J by 0 bases, with 4 bases between. CDR3 nucleotide sequence: TGCGCCAGCAGCTTGGGGCCCTCTGGAAACACCATATATTTT. As protein: CASSLGPSGNTIYF.

This rearrangement joins TRBV19 to TRBJ1-5, with no clear D. Germline CDR1 and CDR2: LNHDA and SQIVND (reference sequence). With 3 bases removed from V and 3 bases from J, the gap between germline ends came to 6 bases. The CDR3 is 13 amino acids. The CDR3 DNA is TGTGCCAGTAGTATGGGGTACAATCAGCCCCAGCATTTT. Translated, it gives CASSMGYNQPQHF.

This sequence joins TRBV6-1 and TRBJ2-1; 9 bases match TRBD1. Germline CDR1 MNHNS, CDR2 SASEGT. J gave up 8 bases and V 10 bases, and 12 bases lay outside the gene matches. The CDR3 length is 14 residues. CDR3: CATRAGQGIYEQFF. Here the CDR3 DNA reads TGTGCCACCAGGGCGGGACAGGGTATATATGAGCAGTTCTTC.

The chain is built from TRBV28 and TRBJ1-2; no firm D call. The CDR3 extends over 17 amino acids. V was clipped by 5 bases and J by 4 bases, with 23 bases between them. Per the germline V gene, CDR1 is MDHEN and CDR2 is SYDVKM. The CDR3 nucleotides are TGTGCCAGCAGTCCCGGAGGAGTACAGTTAGAAGCCTATGGCTACACCTTC. Its translation: CASSPGGVQLEAYGYTF.

This chain uses TRBV4-3 with TRBJ2-2, with TRBD1 matching 10 bases. Germline V CDR1 and CDR2: LGHNA, YSLEER. With V trimmed by 4 bases and J by 5 bases, 1 base remained unmatched. This CDR3 is 14 amino acids long. In nucleotides, the CDR3 is TGCGCCAGCAGCCCGGGACAGGGGACCGGGGAGCTGTTTTTT. It encodes CASSPGQGTGELFF.

This clone is a singleton in its sample. J is TRBJ2-5 and V is TRBV7-9; D uncertain. The V and J ends lost 5 bases and 2 bases respectively, with 3 bases between them. The CDR3 is 11 residues long. Germline loops: CDR1 SEHNR, CDR2 FQNEAQ (reference sequence). The CDR3 reads CASSVQETQYF. The DNA of the CDR3 is TGTGCCAGCAGCGTACAAGAGACCCAGTACTTC.

The rearrangement joins TRBV7-9 to TRBJ1-6, with TRBD1 matching over 9 bases. Germline V lookup: CDR1 SEHNR, CDR2 FQNEAQ (reference sequence). The ends lost 1 base at V and 11 bases at J; junction bases unmatched: 6. The length of the CDR3 is 15 residues. The chain's CDR3 is CASSLVGGQGAPLHF. DNA for the CDR3: TGTGCCAGCAGCTTAGTGGGGGGACAGGGCGCACCCCTCCACTTT.

V gene TRBV6-6 combines with J gene TRBJ2-2; D remains ambiguous. CDR3 length: 13 amino acids. The germline V gene encodes CDR1 MNHNY and CDR2 SVGAGI (reference sequence). The V end lost 7 bases, the J end lost 8 bases, and 14 bases lay between the germline ends. The CDR3 protein is CASTMALVGELFF. CDR3 nucleotide sequence: TGTGCCAGCACTATGGCTCTGGTTGGGGAGCTGTTTTTT.

This sequence joins TRBV15 and TRBJ2-1, with a tentative D call TRBD2 (5 bases). Germline CDR1 is LNHNV and CDR2 is YYDKDF (reference sequence). The CDR3 runs to 14 residues. V was pared by 2 bases and J by 4 bases, with 9 bases between. The chain's CDR3 is CATSRSRVYNEQFF. Here the CDR3 DNA reads TGTGCCACCAGCAGATCGAGGGTTTACAATGAGCAGTTCTTC.

V is TRBV2 and J is TRBJ2-4; D gene unclear. Per germline, CDR1 SNHLY and CDR2 FYNNEI. The CDR3 is 16 residues long. V lost 8 bases to trimming and J lost 1 base, with 18 bases between them. DNA of the CDR3: TGTGCCAGCTACGTGAGGCAAGGTGAGGCCAAAAACATTCAGTACTTC. This codes for CASYVRQGEAKNIQYF. The full variable domain, in which reference TRBV2 and TRBJ2-4 provide the parts outside the CDR3, is EPEVTQTPSHQVTQMGQEVILRCVPISNHLYFYWYRQILGQKVEFLVSFYNNEISEKSEIFDDQFSVERPDGSNFTLKIRSTKLEDSAMYFCASYVRQGEAKNIQYFGAGTRLSVL.

This clone was found once. The chain has TRBV18 and TRBJ2-1; 14 bases fit TRBD2. Germline values: CDR1 KGHSH, CDR2 LQKENI. CDR3 size: 16 residues. With 3 bases clipped from V and 8 bases from J, the junction kept 6 bases outside the gene matches. CDR3 coding DNA: TGTGCCAGCTCACCGACTAGCGGGAGGGGTTTGGATGAGCAGTTCTTC. Its translation is CASSPTSGRGLDEQFF.

This clone appeared once. J is TRBJ2-1 and V is TRBV11-3, with TRBD2 matching 12 bases. The V segment lost 6 bases and the J segment 8 bases; nucleotides outside the gene matches: 8. Per germline, CDR1 SGHNT and CDR2 YENEEA. This CDR3 comprises 15 residues. In DNA, the CDR3 is TGTGCCAGCAGTGAGAGACTAGCGGGAGTGGATGAGCAGTTCTTC. Amino acids: CASSERLAGVDEQFF.

The V and J genes are TRBV29-1 and TRBJ2-7; D is uncertain. V was shortened by 0 bases and J by 5 bases, with 11 bases between the two germline ends. Germline lookup yields CDR1 SQVTM and CDR2 ANQGSEA. The CDR3 sequence is 13 residues long. DNA of the CDR3: TGCAGCGTTGAAGACGAACTTCTCGACGAGCAGTACTTC. Translation gives CSVEDELLDEQYF.

Details on this clone: One end of the junction does not line up with germline, which may come from a read error. The gene calls are TRBV19 and TRBJ2-1; 12 positions agree with TRBD2. Looked up from germline, CDR1 is LNHDA and CDR2 is SQIVND (reference sequence). The CDR3 totals 16 residues. This CDR3 reads CASSSLAGGRYNKQFF. Here the CDR3 DNA reads TGTGCCAGTAGTAGTCTAGCGGGAGGGAGGTACAATAAGCAGTTCTTC.

The rearrangement uses TRBV4-3 and TRBJ2-5, with TRBD2 matching over 7 bases. CDR3 length: 15 amino acids. The ends lost 3 bases at V and 4 bases at J; junction bases unmatched: 8. Germline V lookup: CDR1 LGHNA, CDR2 YSLEER. DNA for the CDR3: TGCGCCAGCAGCCAGGGGGGGGAGCGGGTAGAGACCCAGTACTTC. It encodes CASSQGGERVETQYF.

The chain joins TRBV9 to TRBJ1-2; the match to TRBD1 covers 9 bases. After removal of 0 bases from V and 5 bases from J, the junction contained 2 bases not matched to a gene. Germline CDR1 is SGDLS and CDR2 is YYNGEE. The CDR3 sequence is 14 residues long. The CDR3 DNA reads as TGTGCCAGCAGCGTAGCGGGACAGGGTTATGGCTACACCTTC. Its protein product is CASSVAGQGYGYTF.

The genes are TRBV27 and TRBJ1-3; a weak D match, TRBD1 (6 bases). The CDR3 has 14 residues. The germline CDR1 and CDR2 sequences are MNHEY and SMNVEV (reference sequence). V was cut by 4 bases and J by 2 bases, with 9 bases left in between. The CDR3 coding sequence is TGTGCCAGCAGTTCCAGGGGAGCTGGAAACACCATATATTTT. Translation: CASSSRGAGNTIYF.